Presented here are 17 T cell receptor beta chains from one specimen sequenced in a study of control samples from healthy donors and cancer patients. The table came from immunoSEQ multiplex PCR; TCRdb's copy has only in-frame clones and leaves some out. The sample consists of 130,000 or so clones, about 90% of them appearing once. Sequenced sample: blood. These receptors came from a woman aged 45-65 years in good health.

The chain employs TRBV11-2 and TRBJ1-2; tentative D call: TRBD1 (5 bases). CDR1 SGHAT and CDR2 FQNNGV come from the germline V gene. The CDR3 totals 13 residues. Trimming pared 5 bases from V and 5 bases from J, leaving 12 bases between. The CDR3 sequence is CASSLGASYGYTF. CDR3 in DNA: TGTGCCAGCAGCCTTGGGGCATCTTATGGCTACACCTTC.

This clone showed up just a few times. The chain couples TRBV27 to TRBJ1-5; D gene ambiguous. The CDR3 runs 14 residues. The V and J ends lost 2 bases and 11 bases respectively, with 16 bases between them. Germline lookup yields CDR1 MNHEY and CDR2 SMNVEV (reference sequence). CDR3 sequence: CASSLNWGDVAQHF. CDR3 DNA sequence: TGTGCCAGCAGTTTAAACTGGGGTGATGTGGCCCAGCATTTT.

The CDR3 DNA follows: TGTGCCAGTAATCCCAACCCGGGCGGGGAGCTGTTTTTT. Its protein is CASNPNPGGELFF. The V and J genes are TRBV19 and TRBJ2-2; D gene uncertain. Germline V CDR1 and CDR2: LNHDA, SQIVND (reference sequence). The CDR3 totals 13 residues. Trimming removed 7 bases from V and 7 bases from J, with 13 bases in between.

The chain employs TRBV7-9 and TRBJ2-1, with no clear D. The CDR3 extends over 16 amino acids. Deletions cut 3 bases from V and 4 bases from J, with 16 bases between. The germline gives CDR1 SEHNR, CDR2 FQNEAQ (reference sequence). The DNA of the CDR3 is TGTGCCAGCAGCTTTTATAAACACTCGACTTACAATGAGCAGTTCTTC. Protein sequence: CASSFYKHSTYNEQFF.

The rearrangement links TRBV5-1 to TRBJ2-7, with D tentatively TRBD1 (5 bases). V was shortened by 7 bases and J by 7 bases, with 18 bases between the two germline ends. This CDR3 spans 13 amino acids. From germline, CDR1 is SGHRS and CDR2 YFSETQ. The CDR3 DNA is TGCGCCAGCGGACCCAACAGGTTAGAGGAGCAGTACTTC. Protein product: CASGPNRLEEQYF.

The gene calls are TRBV30 and TRBJ2-3; TRBD2 matches 7 bases. The CDR3 has 18 amino acids. J was trimmed by 0 bases and V by 5 bases; bases with no gene match: 17. Germline V gives CDR1 GTSNPN, CDR2 SVGIG (reference sequence). The CDR3 nucleotides read TGTGCCTGGGGGGGAGGGATCTGGTCTTCGTCTAGCACAGATACGCAGTATTTT. It codes for CAWGGGIWSSSSTDTQYF. Using reference TRBV30 and TRBJ2-3 for the parts outside the CDR3, the full variable domain is SQTIHQWPATLVQPVGSPLSLECTVEGTSNPNLYWYRQAAGRGLQLLFYSVGIGQISSEVPQNLSASRPQDRQFILSSKKLLLSDSGFYLCAWGGGIWSSSSTDTQYFGPGTRLTVL.

This clone has only one observation. The gene calls are TRBV3-1 (or the pseudogene TRBV3-2) and TRBJ2-1, with TRBD2 identical over 13 bases. This CDR3 is built from 20 residues. The V gene's germline CDR1 is LGHDT and CDR2 YNNKEL (reference sequence). The ends lost 0 bases at V and 1 base at J; junction bases unmatched: 9. In DNA form, the CDR3 reads TGTGCCAGCAGCCAAGATTTTCGGACTAGCGGGAGACTGTCCTACAATGAGCAGTTCTTC. This codes for CASSQDFRTSGRLSYNEQFF.

The J gene is TRBJ1-5, the V gene TRBV5-1; unclear D gene. This CDR3 is 14 amino acids long. Germline V gene data show CDR1 as SGHRS and CDR2 as YFSETQ. Between the trimmed V and J ends, which lost 2 bases and 0 bases, there was a span of 6 bases. The CDR3 sequence: CASSFGDSNQPQHF. The DNA of the CDR3 is TGCGCCAGCAGCTTTGGTGATAGCAATCAGCCCCAGCATTTT.

The chain combines TRBV19 with TRBJ1-1; weak D call: TRBD1 (6 bases). CDR3 length: 15 amino acids. Germline CDR1 LNHDA, CDR2 SQIVND (reference sequence). The V end was cut by 7 bases, the J end by 5 bases, with 20 bases between. The DNA of the CDR3 is TGTGCCAGTAAGGGGGGGGCCTTCTTTACTACTGAAGCTTTCTTT. Amino acids: CASKGGAFFTTEAFF.

V gene TRBV6-6 combines with J gene TRBJ2-7; 11 bases are a match to TRBD1. There are 16 residues in the CDR3. V lost 4 bases, J lost 6 bases, and 11 bases stayed unmatched. Germline values: CDR1 MNHNY, CDR2 SVGAGI (reference sequence). The CDR3 bases are TGTGCCAGCAGTTCCACCATTTCAGGGACAGGGGGCGAGCAGTACTTC. This translates into CASSSTISGTGGEQYF.

The V gene is TRBV20-1, the J gene TRBJ2-1, with TRBD2 matching over 10 bases. The trim removed 6 bases at V and 11 bases at J, leaving 4 bases unmatched. The germline CDR1 and CDR2 sequences are DFQATT and SNEGSKA (reference sequence). There are 11 residues in the CDR3. The CDR3 DNA reads TGCAGTGCCGAGCGGGGGGGCCAGCAGTTCTTC. Its protein is CSAERGGQQFF.

The gene calls are TRBV14 and TRBJ1-4, with a possible D match to TRBD1 (6 bases). Germline CDR1 and CDR2: SGHDN and FVKESK. The CDR3 consists of 14 residues. Trimming left V 1 base short and J 10 bases short, with 13 bases between. CDR3 nucleotide sequence: TGTGCCAGCAGCCAAGCAGGGGCGCTTGCAAAACTGTTTTTT. It is translated as CASSQAGALAKLFF.

The chain couples TRBV29-1 to TRBJ1-2, with D possibly matching TRBD1 (6 bases). V was trimmed by 3 bases and J by 7 bases, leaving 12 bases between them. Germline V gene sequence: CDR1 SQVTM, CDR2 ANQGSEA. The CDR3 is 12 amino acids. This chain's CDR3 is CSVDRGEGGYTF. CDR3 nucleotides: TGCAGCGTTGACAGGGGTGAGGGTGGCTACACCTTC.

A single count supports this clone. The chain carries TRBV6-2 or TRBV6-3 and TRBJ1-5, with D hard to call. V was clipped by 0 bases and J by 8 bases, with 14 bases between them. Germline V gene lookup returns CDR1 MNHEY and CDR2 SVGEGT. The CDR3 runs 15 residues. The CDR3: CASSYSIKDTEPQHF. The CDR3 DNA sequence: TGTGCCAGCAGTTACTCGATCAAGGATACGGAGCCCCAGCATTTT.

There are a few counts of this clone. This sequence joins TRBV5-1 and TRBJ2-1, with TRBD2 matching over 10 bases. V shed 4 bases and J 9 bases; nucleotides not matched to a gene: 10. Per germline, CDR1 SGHRS and CDR2 YFSETQ. This CDR3 is 15 amino acids long. CDR3 sequence (DNA): TGCGCCAGCAGCGTAGCGGGAGGTGGGTTAGGTGAGCAGTTCTTC. This translates into CASSVAGGGLGEQFF.

CDR3 amino acids: CASNQRGIFNEQFF. The CDR3 region has the DNA TGTGCCAGTAATCAGCGGGGAATTTTCAATGAGCAGTTCTTC. This rearrangement joins TRBV19 to TRBJ2-1; 7 bases line up with TRBD2. Germline-derived CDR1 and CDR2 are LNHDA and SQIVND (reference sequence). V shed 7 bases and J 6 bases; nucleotides not matched to a gene: 9. The CDR3 length is 14 residues. Full variable domain (outside the CDR3, taken from reference TRBV19 and TRBJ2-1): DGGITQSPKYLFRKEGQNVTLSCEQNLNHDAMYWYRQDPGQGLRLIYYSQIVNDFQKGDIAEGYSVSREKKESFPLTVTSAQKNPTAFYLCASNQRGIFNEQFFGPGTRLTVL.

J is TRBJ1-1 and V is TRBV18; the match to TRBD1 covers 10 bases. This CDR3 region has 15 residues. V was pared by 6 bases and J by 4 bases, with 8 bases of the junction left unmatched. Germline V gives CDR1 KGHSH, CDR2 LQKENI. CDR3 sequence reads: CASSPGQGMRTEAFF. DNA for the CDR3: TGTGCCAGCTCCCCGGGACAGGGGATGCGCACTGAAGCTTTCTTT.